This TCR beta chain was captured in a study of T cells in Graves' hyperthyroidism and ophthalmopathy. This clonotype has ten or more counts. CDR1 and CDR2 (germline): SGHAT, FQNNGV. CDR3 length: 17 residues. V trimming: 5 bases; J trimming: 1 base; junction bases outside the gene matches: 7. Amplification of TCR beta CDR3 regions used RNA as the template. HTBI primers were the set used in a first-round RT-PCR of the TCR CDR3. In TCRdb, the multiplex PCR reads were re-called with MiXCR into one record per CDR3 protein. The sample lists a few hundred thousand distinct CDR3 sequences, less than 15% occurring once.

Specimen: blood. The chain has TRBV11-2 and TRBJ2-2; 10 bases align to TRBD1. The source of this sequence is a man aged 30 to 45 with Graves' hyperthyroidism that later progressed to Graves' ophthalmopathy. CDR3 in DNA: TGTGCCAGCAGCCAAAAGACAGGGGGCTGGAACACCGGGGAGCTGTTTTTT. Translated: CASSQKTGGWNTGELFF.